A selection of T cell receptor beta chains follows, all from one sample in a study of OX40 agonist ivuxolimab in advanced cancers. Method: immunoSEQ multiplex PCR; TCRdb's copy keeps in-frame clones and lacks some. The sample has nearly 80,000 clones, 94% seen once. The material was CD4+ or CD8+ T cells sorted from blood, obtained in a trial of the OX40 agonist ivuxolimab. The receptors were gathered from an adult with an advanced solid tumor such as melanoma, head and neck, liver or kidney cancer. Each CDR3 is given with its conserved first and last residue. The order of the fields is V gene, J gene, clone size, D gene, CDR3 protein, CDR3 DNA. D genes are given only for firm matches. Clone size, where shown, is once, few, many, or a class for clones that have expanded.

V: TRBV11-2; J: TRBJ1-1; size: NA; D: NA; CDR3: CASSQMEGWAEAFF; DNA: TGTGCCAGCAGCCAGATGGAGGGGTGGGCTGAAGCTTTCTTT
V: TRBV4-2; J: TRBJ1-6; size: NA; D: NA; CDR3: CASSQDEGVSPLHF; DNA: TGTGCCAGCAGCCAAGATGAGGGAGTTTCACCCCTCCACTTT
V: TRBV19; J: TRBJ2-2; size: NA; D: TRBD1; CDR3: CASSQGAGELFF; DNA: TGTGCCAGTAGTCAGGGGGCCGGGGAGCTGTTTTTT
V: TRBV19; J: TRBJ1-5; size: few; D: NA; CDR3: CASNTGLRPQHF; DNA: TGTGCCAGTAACACGGGTTTACGGCCCCAGCATTTT
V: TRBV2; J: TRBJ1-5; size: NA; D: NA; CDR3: CASRETYSNQPQHF; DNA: TGTGCCAGCAGAGAGACATATAGCAATCAGCCCCAGCATTTT
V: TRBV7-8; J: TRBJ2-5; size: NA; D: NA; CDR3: CASSLGRDSQETQYF; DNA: TGTGCCAGCAGCTTAGGCAGGGACTCTCAAGAGACCCAGTACTTC
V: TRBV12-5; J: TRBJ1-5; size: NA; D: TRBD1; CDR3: CASGLDRGYSNQPQHF; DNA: TGTGCTAGTGGTTTGGACAGGGGGTATAGCAATCAGCCCCAGCATTTT
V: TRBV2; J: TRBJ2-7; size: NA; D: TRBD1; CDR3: CASSEGQGAYGQYF; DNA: TGTGCCAGCAGTGAAGGACAGGGGGCCTACGGGCAGTACTTC
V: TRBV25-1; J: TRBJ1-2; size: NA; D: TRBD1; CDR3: CASSDLGQGDGYTF; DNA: TGTGCCAGCAGTGATCTCGGACAGGGCGATGGCTACACCTTC
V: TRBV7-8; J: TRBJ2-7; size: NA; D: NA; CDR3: CASGGLLTYEQYF; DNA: TGTGCCTCCGGCGGACTCCTAACCTACGAGCAGTACTTC
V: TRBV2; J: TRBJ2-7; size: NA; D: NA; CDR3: CASSNGDSSYEQYF; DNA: TGTGCCAGCAGTAATGGCGACAGCTCCTACGAGCAGTACTTC
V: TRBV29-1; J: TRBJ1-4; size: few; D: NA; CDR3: CSVLTNEKLFF; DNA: TGCAGCGTTTTGACAAATGAAAAACTGTTTTTT
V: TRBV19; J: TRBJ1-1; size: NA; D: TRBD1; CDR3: CASSLNGATGAGNTEAFF; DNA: TGTGCCAGTAGTTTAAATGGGGCGACAGGGGCGGGGAACACTGAAGCTTTCTTT
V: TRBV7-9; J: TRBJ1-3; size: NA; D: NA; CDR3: CASSSGTNSGNTIYF; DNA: TGTGCCAGCAGCTCCGGGACAAACTCTGGAAACACCATATATTTT